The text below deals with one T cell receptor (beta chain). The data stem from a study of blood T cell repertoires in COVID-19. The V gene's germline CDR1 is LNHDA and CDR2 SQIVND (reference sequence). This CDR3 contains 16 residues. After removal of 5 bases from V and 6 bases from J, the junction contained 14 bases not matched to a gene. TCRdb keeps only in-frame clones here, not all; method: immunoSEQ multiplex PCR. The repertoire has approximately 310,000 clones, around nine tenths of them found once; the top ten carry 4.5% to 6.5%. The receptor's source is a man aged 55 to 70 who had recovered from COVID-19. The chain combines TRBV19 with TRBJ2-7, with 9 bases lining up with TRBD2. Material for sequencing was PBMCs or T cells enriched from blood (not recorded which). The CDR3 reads CASSSSGLAREREQYF. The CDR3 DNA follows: TGTGCCAGTAGTTCTTCTGGACTAGCGAGGGAGCGCGAGCAGTACTTC.